These 9 T cell receptor beta chains came from one sample sequenced in a study of CD8+CD57+ T cells in acquired aplastic anemia (dated 2018 in TCRdb). The sequencer listed for this sample is Illumina HiSeq 2000. Genomic DNA served as template for TCR beta VDJ combination and CDR3 sequence profiling. Using fastp at Q25 and MiXCR, TCRdb reprocessed the public reads and kept productive beta chains. Merged by CDR3 protein, the rows form single entries marked with the most common genes and DNA. This sample gives 310,000 or so distinct CDR3 sequences in total; 56% of them show up just once. The top ten constitute 1.3% of the sample. Expansion of CD8+CD57+ cells had been shown by flow cytometry in the patients chosen for sequencing. The sequencing input was sorted CD4+, CD8+, or CD8+CD57+ T cells (not recorded which) from PBMCs. The receptors here all came from a human donor with aplastic anemia.

The rearrangement uses TRBV20-1 and TRBJ2-3; perhaps TRBD1 as D (6 bases). The V end was cut by 4 bases, the J end by 4 bases, with 15 bases between. The CDR3 consists of 14 residues. The germline gives CDR1 DFQATT, CDR2 SNEGSKA (reference sequence). CDR3 region: CSANKGQGADTQYF. The CDR3 bases are TGCAGTGCTAATAAGGGACAAGGAGCAGATACGCAGTATTTT.

The V and J genes are TRBV20-1 and TRBJ2-7, with TRBD1 identical over 10 bases. The CDR3 consists of 14 residues. The V gene's germline CDR1 is DFQATT and CDR2 SNEGSKA (reference sequence). The J segment lost 2 bases and the V segment lost 6 bases, leaving 7 bases of the junction unmatched. DNA for the CDR3: TGCAGTGCAGACCGGGACAGGGGAACCTACGAGCAGTACTTC. It is translated as CSADRDRGTYEQYF.

The chain joins TRBV7-2 to TRBJ2-7; 10 bases line up with TRBD2. This CDR3 comprises 19 residues. Germline lookup yields CDR1 SGHTA and CDR2 FQGNSA. V shed 6 bases and J 3 bases; nucleotides not matched to a gene: 20. The CDR3, as DNA: TGTGCCAGCAGGGGCCGGGGGAAACTTATAGCGGGGGGACTCTACGAGCAGTACTTC. This translates into CASRGRGKLIAGGLYEQYF.

This clonotype was picked up many times. V is TRBV9 and J is TRBJ1-3, with D possibly being TRBD1 (6 bases). This CDR3 has 14 amino acids. Trimming cost V 3 bases and J 4 bases, with 11 bases left between them. CDR1 is SGDLS and CDR2 is YYNGEE in the germline V gene. The CDR3 region has the DNA TGTGCCAGCAGCGAGGGGGGTTACGGAAACACCATATATTTT. Translated, it gives CASSEGGYGNTIYF. The full variable domain, with the rest looked up from reference TRBV9 and TRBJ1-3, is DSGVTQTPKHLITATGQRVTLRCSPRSGDLSVYWYQQSLDQGLQFLIQYYNGEERAKGNILERFSAQQFPDLHSELNLSSLELGDSALYFCASSEGGYGNTIYFGEGSWLTVV.

The V and J genes are TRBV7-2 and TRBJ1-6; possibly TRBD1 for D (6 bases). Per germline, CDR1 SGHTA and CDR2 FQGNSA. V shed 5 bases and J shed 3 bases, with 11 bases lying between them. CDR3 size: 15 residues. Written as DNA, the CDR3 is TGTGCCAGCAGCCCGGACAGTATCTATAATTCACCCCTCCACTTT. Translating it yields CASSPDSIYNSPLHF.

The V gene is TRBV9, the J gene TRBJ2-1; D is uncertain. This CDR3 comprises 15 residues. Germline lookup yields CDR1 SGDLS and CDR2 YYNGEE. Trimming removed 0 bases at V and 5 bases at J, with 12 bases between. The CDR3 here is CASSVGGPWDNEQFF. The CDR3 DNA is TGTGCCAGCAGCGTAGGTGGTCCCTGGGACAATGAGCAGTTCTTC.

This clonotype has only one observation. This rearrangement joins TRBV12-3 or TRBV12-4 to TRBJ1-2; D ambiguous. CDR3 size: 13 residues. V lost 2 bases, J lost 7 bases, and 11 bases lay in between. The CDR3 DNA reads as TGTGCCAGCAGTTTAATTCCCAGTCTTGGCTACACCTTC. Protein sequence: CASSLIPSLGYTF.

The V and J genes are TRBV9 and TRBJ1-1; D gene ambiguous. Trimming stripped 2 bases from V and 0 bases from J, with 8 bases between. Germline CDR1 is SGDLS and CDR2 is YYNGEE. The CDR3 has 14 residues. This CDR3 reads CASSVATLNTEAFF. In nucleotides, the CDR3 is TGTGCCAGCAGCGTGGCTACCTTGAACACTGAAGCTTTCTTT.

This clonotype was counted ten times or more. This sequence joins TRBV20-1 and TRBJ1-4; no clear D. In germline, CDR1 is DFQATT, CDR2 SNEGSKA (reference sequence). CDR3 length: 12 amino acids. Trimming took off 3 bases at V and 5 bases at J, with 7 bases between the two ends. This CDR3 is CSARRQNEKLFF. CDR3 nucleotides: TGCAGTGCTAGGAGGCAGAATGAAAAACTGTTTTTT.